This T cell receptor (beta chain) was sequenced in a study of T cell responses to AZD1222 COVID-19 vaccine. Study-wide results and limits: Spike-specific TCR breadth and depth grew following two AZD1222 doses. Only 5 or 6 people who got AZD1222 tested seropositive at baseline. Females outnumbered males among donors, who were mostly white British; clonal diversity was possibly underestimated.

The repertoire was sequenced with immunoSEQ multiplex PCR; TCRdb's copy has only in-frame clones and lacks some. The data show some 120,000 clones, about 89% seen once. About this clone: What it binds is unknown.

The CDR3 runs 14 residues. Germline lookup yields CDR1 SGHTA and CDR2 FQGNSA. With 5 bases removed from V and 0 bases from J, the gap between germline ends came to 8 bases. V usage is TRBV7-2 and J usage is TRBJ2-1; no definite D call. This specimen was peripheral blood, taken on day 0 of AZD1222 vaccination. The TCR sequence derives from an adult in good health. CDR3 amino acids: CASSPLISYNEQFF. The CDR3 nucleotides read TGTGCCAGCAGCCCTCTAATCTCCTACAATGAGCAGTTCTTC.